This T cell receptor (beta chain) was sequenced during a study of T cells in Graves' hyperthyroidism and ophthalmopathy. This clonotype was detected ten times or more. The CDR3 consists of 17 residues. The germline V gene encodes CDR1 MNHEY and CDR2 SMNVEV (reference sequence). V lost 5 bases to trimming and J lost 2 bases; unmatched junction nucleotides: 10. RNA transcripts provided the source from which TCR beta CDR3 regions were amplified. HTBI primers were employed in a first-round RT-PCR of the TCR CDR3. From the multiplex PCR reads, TCRdb called clonotypes with MiXCR, one entry per CDR3 protein. The table includes 460,000 or so distinct CDR3 sequences, 14% detected once.

The source is a woman younger than 30 with Graves' hyperthyroidism. The sample comprised blood. The genes are TRBV27 and TRBJ2-1, with 9 bases fitting TRBD2. The CDR3 bases are TGTGCCAGCAGTCCCCCCTCGACTAGCGGTACCTACAATGAGCAGTTCTTC. This gives the protein CASSPPSTSGTYNEQFF.